Below, 17 T cell receptor beta chains from the same sample are listed, as sequenced in a study of response to subunit inactivated influenza vaccine. Via MiXCR, TCRdb re-called the RT-PCR reads, giving one row per CDR3 protein. The sample lists a few hundred thousand distinct CDR3 sequences, approximately 15% occurring once. The sample here was PBMCs from blood, taken roughly 12 days after vaccination. The receptors stem from a man between 45 and 60 years old who received an inactivated influenza vaccine.

This clonotype was observed a handful of times. This chain links TRBV27 with TRBJ2-1, with 12 positions matching TRBD2. Germline V CDR1 and CDR2: MNHEY, SMNVEV (reference sequence). J lost 7 bases, V lost 6 bases, and 7 bases had no gene match. The CDR3 spans 15 residues. Here the CDR3 reads CASSPLAGGFNEQFF. DNA for the CDR3: TGTGCCAGCAGCCCCCTAGCGGGAGGGTTTAATGAGCAGTTCTTC.

This clonotype was seen ten or more times. This chain connects TRBV12-3 or TRBV12-4 to TRBJ2-5; TRBD2 matches 8 bases. V trimming: 5 bases; J trimming: 10 bases; junction bases outside the gene matches: 15. The CDR3 consists of 15 residues. The CDR3 sequence: CASSPLREGPFGQYF. CDR3 nucleotide sequence: TGTGCCAGCAGTCCCCTCCGGGAGGGCCCGTTCGGCCAGTACTTC.

The chain is built from TRBV9 and TRBJ2-1; a possible D gene is TRBD1 (5 bases). Trimming removed 0 bases at V and 9 bases at J, with 16 bases between. Germline CDR1 reads SGDLS; CDR2 reads YYNGEE. The CDR3 runs 15 residues. CDR3 sequence: CASSVGSGRVAEQFF. The CDR3 region has the DNA TGTGCCAGCAGCGTAGGGAGTGGCAGGGTTGCTGAGCAGTTCTTC.

This clonotype was seen more than once but under ten times. This chain connects TRBV18 to TRBJ2-3, with D possibly TRBD1 on 5 matching bases. The germline V gene has CDR1 KGHSH and CDR2 LQKENI. V lost 3 bases, J lost 0 bases, and 10 bases lay in between. CDR3 size: 15 residues. Written as DNA, the CDR3 is TGTGCCAGCTCACCCAGACAGCTCAGCACAGATACGCAGTATTTT. Translating gives CASSPRQLSTDTQYF.

The genes are TRBV6-5 and TRBJ2-2; D may be TRBD1 (6 bases). V lost 2 bases, J lost 1 base, and 11 bases lay in between. CDR3 length: 16 residues. Germline lookup yields CDR1 MNHEY and CDR2 SVGAGI. The CDR3 DNA follows: TGTGCCAGCAGTTACCATCCGGGACAGAACACCGGGGAGCTGTTTTTT. It specifies CASSYHPGQNTGELFF.

In this sample, this clonotype turned up a few times. The V gene is TRBV2, the J gene TRBJ2-3; TRBD2 matches at 8 bases. From germline, CDR1 is SNHLY and CDR2 FYNNEI. The CDR3 covers 16 residues. The J segment lost 0 bases and the V segment lost 6 bases, leaving 8 bases of the junction unmatched. The CDR3 sequence: CASRVQRGLSTDTQYF. DNA of the CDR3: TGTGCCAGCAGGGTTCAGCGGGGGTTGAGCACAGATACGCAGTATTTT.

The rearrangement joins TRBV9 to TRBJ2-2, with 9 bases lining up with TRBD2. CDR3 length: 17 amino acids. Germline V lookup: CDR1 SGDLS, CDR2 YYNGEE. V lost 4 bases to trimming and J lost 5 bases; unmatched junction nucleotides: 12. The CDR3 bases are TGTGCCAGCAGCCCGAGCGCCAGCGGGGGGCGGACCGGGGAGCTGTTTTTT. Translated, it gives CASSPSASGGRTGELFF.

This clonotype has just a few counts. This sequence joins TRBV18 and TRBJ2-7, with 12 bases aligning to TRBD2. Germline assignment: CDR1 KGHSH and CDR2 LQKENI. The CDR3 has 16 residues. Trimming took 2 bases from V and 6 from J; bases not matched to a gene: 8. CDR3 in amino acids: CASSPGLAGTMSEQYF. Here the CDR3 DNA reads TGTGCCAGCTCACCAGGACTAGCGGGAACGATGTCCGAGCAGTACTTC.

The V call is TRBV5-1, the J call TRBJ2-3; TRBD2 aligns across 8 bases. This CDR3 is 17 amino acids long. CDR1 and CDR2 (germline): SGHRS, YFSETQ. Unmatched junction bases numbered 11, after V lost 4 bases and J lost 1 base. CDR3 amino acids: CASSPIKRESRTDTQYF. In DNA, the CDR3 is TGCGCCAGCAGCCCCATAAAGCGGGAGTCCCGCACAGATACGCAGTATTTT. Complete variable domain (other parts from reference TRBV5-1 and TRBJ2-3): KAGVTQTPRYLIKTRGQQVTLSCSPISGHRSVSWYQQTPGQGLQFLFEYFSETQRNKGNFPGRFSGRQFSNSRSEMNVSTLELGDSALYLCASSPIKRESRTDTQYFGPGTRLTVL.

The chain is built from TRBV5-1 and TRBJ1-2; the match to TRBD1 covers 7 bases. The CDR3 is 15 residues long. Germline V gene data show CDR1 as SGHRS and CDR2 as YFSETQ. J was trimmed by 5 bases and V by 0 bases; bases with no gene match: 7. CDR3 coding DNA: TGCGCCAGCAGCTTGGGGTCGGGGACAGAATATGGCTACACCTTC. It yields the protein CASSLGSGTEYGYTF.

The genes are TRBV10-3 and TRBJ2-7, with D perhaps given as TRBD1 or TRBD2 (5 bases each). This CDR3 spans 14 amino acids. Germline V gives CDR1 ENHRY, CDR2 SYGVKD. V was cut by 10 bases and J by 3 bases, with 19 bases left in between. The CDR3 bases are TGTGCCACCCAACAAAGGGACGGTTACTACGAGCAGTACTTC. It specifies CATQQRDGYYEQYF.

This sequence joins TRBV2 and TRBJ1-6; D is possibly TRBD1 (5 bases). Germline V gives CDR1 SNHLY, CDR2 FYNNEI. The CDR3 contains 14 residues. Deletions cut 6 bases from V and 8 bases from J, with 14 bases between. CDR3 sequence reads: CASSVQVSYSPLHF. The CDR3 DNA follows: TGTGCCAGCAGCGTACAGGTGTCTTATTCACCCCTCCACTTT.

V gene TRBV11-3 combines with J gene TRBJ2-5; the match to TRBD1 covers 7 bases. CDR3 length equals 13 residues. In germline, CDR1 is SGHNT, CDR2 YENEEA. The V gene end was trimmed by 5 bases and the J gene end by 3 bases; junction bases not matched to a gene: 3. CDR3 bases: TGTGCCAGCAGCATACAGGGGAAAGAGACCCAGTACTTC. This codes for CASSIQGKETQYF.

The table lists this clonotype with a few counts. V is TRBV7-9 and J is TRBJ1-4, with a tentative D call TRBD1 (6 bases). The length of the CDR3 is 13 residues. Germline V gene lookup returns CDR1 SEHNR and CDR2 FQNEAQ (reference sequence). The germline V and J ends were trimmed by 7 bases and 5 bases, with 11 bases remaining between them. The CDR3 DNA reads as TGTGCCAGCACAGGGGCGGGAAATGAAAAACTGTTTTTT. Its protein product is CASTGAGNEKLFF.

CDR3 protein: CASSLSTSTGGAIDTQYF. CDR3 nucleotides: TGTGCCAGCAGCTTATCCACCTCGACAGGGGGCGCCATAGATACGCAGTATTTT. The chain recombines TRBV11-2 with TRBJ2-3; 10 bases are a match to TRBD1. The V and J ends lost 2 bases and 5 bases, in that order; junction bases with no gene match: 13. The CDR3 sequence is 18 residues long. Germline loops: CDR1 SGHAT, CDR2 FQNNGV.

V and J are TRBV25-1 and TRBJ2-7; TRBD1 matches at 10 bases. This CDR3 spans 15 amino acids. Trimming took 6 bases from V and 4 from J; bases not matched to a gene: 9. Germline CDR1 and CDR2: MGHDK and SYGVNS. CDR3 loop: CASSGQGVLRYEQYF. The CDR3 region has the DNA TGTGCCAGCAGCGGACAGGGGGTTTTGCGGTACGAGCAGTACTTC.

V and J are TRBV10-3 and TRBJ2-7, with D possibly TRBD2 on 5 matching bases. V was cut by 3 bases and J by 10 bases, with 22 bases left in between. Germline CDR1 and CDR2: ENHRY and SYGVKD. This CDR3 spans 15 amino acids. The chain's CDR3 is CAISDLSKNQPGQYF. In DNA, the CDR3 is TGTGCCATCAGTGACTTAAGCAAAAACCAACCGGGACAGTACTTC.